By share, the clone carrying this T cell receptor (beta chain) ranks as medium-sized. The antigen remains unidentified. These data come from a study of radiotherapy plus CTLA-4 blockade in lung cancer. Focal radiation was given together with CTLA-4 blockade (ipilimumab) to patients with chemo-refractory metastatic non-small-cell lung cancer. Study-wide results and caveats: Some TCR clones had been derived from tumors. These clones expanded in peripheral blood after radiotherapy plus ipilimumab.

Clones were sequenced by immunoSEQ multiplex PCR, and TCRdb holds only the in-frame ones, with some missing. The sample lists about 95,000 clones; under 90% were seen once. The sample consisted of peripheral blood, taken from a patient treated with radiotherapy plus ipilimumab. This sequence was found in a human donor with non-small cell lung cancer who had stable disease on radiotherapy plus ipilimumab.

The CDR3 sequence is CASSLNGELFF. Here the CDR3 DNA reads TGTGCCAGCAGTTTAAATGGGGAGCTGTTTTTT. The chain is built from TRBV28 and TRBJ2-2; D remains ambiguous. Trimming cost V 2 bases and J 8 bases, with 3 bases left between them. The CDR3 extends over 11 amino acids. Germline assignment: CDR1 MDHEN and CDR2 SYDVKM.